Detailed here is one T cell receptor beta chain. Germline CDR1 MNHEY, CDR2 SVGAGI. The CDR3 has 15 amino acids. V shed 2 bases, J shed 0 bases, and the junction held 3 bases outside the gene matches. This sample is part of a study of blood T cell repertoires in COVID-19. Overall study context: Whether acute or convalescent, the COVID-19 samples came from the United States, Italy and Spain. Sample material is recorded as cDNA or gDNA derived from T cells, B-cell-depleted T cells, or PBMCs.

This table comes from immunoSEQ multiplex PCR, and its TCRdb copy is limited to in-frame clones, with some not included. Of approximately 97,000 clones listed, about four fifths are singletons. The sequenced material came from peripheral blood. This clonotype was obtained from a human donor in a cohort sampled during active COVID-19. This sequence joins TRBV6-5 and TRBJ1-1; TRBD1 matches 7 bases. CDR3 protein: CASSYEDRLNTEAFF. CDR3 DNA: TGTGCCAGCAGTTACGAGGACAGGTTGAACACTGAAGCTTTCTTT.